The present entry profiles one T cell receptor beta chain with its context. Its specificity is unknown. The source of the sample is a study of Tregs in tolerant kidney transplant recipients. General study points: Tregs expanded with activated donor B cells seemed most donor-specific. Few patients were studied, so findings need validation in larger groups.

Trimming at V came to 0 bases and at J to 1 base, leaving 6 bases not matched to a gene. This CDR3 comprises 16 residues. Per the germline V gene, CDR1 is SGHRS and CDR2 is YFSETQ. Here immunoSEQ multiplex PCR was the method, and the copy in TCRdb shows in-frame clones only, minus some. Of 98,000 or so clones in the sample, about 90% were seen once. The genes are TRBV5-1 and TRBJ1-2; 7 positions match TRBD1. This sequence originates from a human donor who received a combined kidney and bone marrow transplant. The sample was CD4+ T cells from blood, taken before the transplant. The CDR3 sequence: CASSLEGPGGNYGYTF. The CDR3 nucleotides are TGCGCCAGCAGCTTGGAAGGTCCAGGGGGTAACTATGGCTACACCTTC.